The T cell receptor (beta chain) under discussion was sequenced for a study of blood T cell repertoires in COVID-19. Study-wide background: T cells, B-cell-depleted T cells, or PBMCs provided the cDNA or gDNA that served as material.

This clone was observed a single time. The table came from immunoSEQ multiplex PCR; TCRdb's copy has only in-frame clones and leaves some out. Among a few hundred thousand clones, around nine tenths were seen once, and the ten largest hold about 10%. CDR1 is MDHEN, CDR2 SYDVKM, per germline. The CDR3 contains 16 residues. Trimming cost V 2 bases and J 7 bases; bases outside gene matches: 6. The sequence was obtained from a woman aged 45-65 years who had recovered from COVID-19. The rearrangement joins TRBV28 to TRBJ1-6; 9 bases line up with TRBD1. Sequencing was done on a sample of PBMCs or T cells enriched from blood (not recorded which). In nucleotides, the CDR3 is TGTGCCAGCAGTTTAAGGGGACAGGGTCTCAATTCACCCCTCCACTTT. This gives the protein CASSLRGQGLNSPLHF.